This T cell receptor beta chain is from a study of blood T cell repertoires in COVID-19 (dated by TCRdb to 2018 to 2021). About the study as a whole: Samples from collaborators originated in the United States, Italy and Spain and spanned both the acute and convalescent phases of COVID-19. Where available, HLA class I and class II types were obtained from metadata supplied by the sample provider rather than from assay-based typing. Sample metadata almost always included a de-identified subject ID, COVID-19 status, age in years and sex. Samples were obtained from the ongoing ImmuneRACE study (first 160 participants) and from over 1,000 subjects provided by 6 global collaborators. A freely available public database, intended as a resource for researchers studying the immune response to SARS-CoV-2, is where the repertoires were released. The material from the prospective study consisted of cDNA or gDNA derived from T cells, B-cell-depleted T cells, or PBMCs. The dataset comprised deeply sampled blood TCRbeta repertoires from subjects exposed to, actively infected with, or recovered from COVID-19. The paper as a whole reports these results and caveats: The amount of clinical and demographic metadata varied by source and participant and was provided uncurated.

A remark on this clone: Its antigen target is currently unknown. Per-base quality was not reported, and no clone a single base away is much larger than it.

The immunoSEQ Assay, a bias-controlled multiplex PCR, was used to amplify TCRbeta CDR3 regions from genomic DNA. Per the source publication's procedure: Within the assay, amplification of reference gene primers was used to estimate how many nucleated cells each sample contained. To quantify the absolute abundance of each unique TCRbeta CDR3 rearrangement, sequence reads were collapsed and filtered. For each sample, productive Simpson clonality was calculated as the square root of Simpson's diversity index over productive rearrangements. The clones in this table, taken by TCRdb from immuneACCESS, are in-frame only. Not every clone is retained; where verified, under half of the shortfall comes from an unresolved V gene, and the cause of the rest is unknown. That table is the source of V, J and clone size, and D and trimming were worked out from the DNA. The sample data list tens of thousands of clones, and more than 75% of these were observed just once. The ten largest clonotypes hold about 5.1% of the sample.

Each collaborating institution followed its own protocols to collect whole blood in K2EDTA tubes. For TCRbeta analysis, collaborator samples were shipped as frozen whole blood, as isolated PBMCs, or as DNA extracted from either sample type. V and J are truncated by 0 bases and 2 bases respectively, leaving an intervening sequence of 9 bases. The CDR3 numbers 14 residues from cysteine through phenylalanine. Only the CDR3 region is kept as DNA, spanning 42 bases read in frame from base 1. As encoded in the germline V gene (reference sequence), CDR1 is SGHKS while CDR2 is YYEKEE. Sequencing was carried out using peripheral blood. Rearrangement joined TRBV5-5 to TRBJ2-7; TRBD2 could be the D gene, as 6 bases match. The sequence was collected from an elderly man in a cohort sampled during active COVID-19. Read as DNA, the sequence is TGTGCCAGCAGCTTGGAGGGAGGTACCTACGAGCAGTACTTC. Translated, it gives CASSLEGGTYEQYF. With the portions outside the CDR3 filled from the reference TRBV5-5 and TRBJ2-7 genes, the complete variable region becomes DAGVTQSPTHLIKTRGQQVTLRCSPISGHKSVSWYQQVLGQGPQFIFQYYEKEERGRGNFPDRFSARQFPNYSSELNVNALLLGDSALYLCASSLEGGTYEQYFGPGTRLTVT.